This T cell receptor (beta chain) was profiled in a study of graft-versus-host responses after intestinal transplantation (dated by TCRdb to the early 2020s). Regarding the study in general: Multivisceral, liver-intestinal, or isolated intestinal transplants were received by the recipients. Rather than going through the commercial service, samples from a few later patients were sequenced in-house on an Illumina MiSeq and processed with MiXCR. Anti-thymocyte globulin induction was given to all recipients, followed by maintenance tacrolimus and steroids for approximately 3 years. A peak of at least 4% donor T cells among recipient peripheral blood mononuclear cells was the definition used for donor T cell macrochimerism. Bulk TCR-beta CDR3 sequencing was used to track graft-versus-host and host-versus-graft alloreactive T cell clones in the graft, circulation and bone marrow after intestinal transplantation. The cohort enrolled 24 intestinal transplant recipients, one of whom was a retransplant, and a few patients without pretransplant specimens were excluded. To identify alloreactive clones, pre-transplant mixed lymphocyte reaction products were sequenced and then compared with unstimulated pre-transplant donor and recipient T cells.

Study-level results and caveats: The conclusions were limited by the relatively low number and heterogeneity of the intestinal transplant patients. Patients with donor T cell macrochimerism had high GvH to HvG T cell clonal ratios in their allografts. GvH clones were detected in recipient bone marrow, and some of these GvH clones were observed earlier in ileal mucosa or blood, consistent with an intestinal mucosal origin. Early after transplant, peak levels of circulating GvH clones were associated with declines in HvG clones.

Taken with the paper, the label for time point translates to: cells obtained before transplantation from donor or recipient. CD3+CD4+ and CD3+CD8+ populations were FACS-sorted from unstimulated pre-transplant donor and recipient cells taken from spleen or lymph nodes. For CDR1 and CDR2, the germline V gene (reference sequence) lists SGHNT and YYREEE. Trimming takes 2 bases from V and 1 base from J, and the germline ends sit 4 bases apart. The CDR3, from cysteine to phenylalanine, totals 13 residues. Only the CDR3 DNA stays, 39 bases, in frame from base 1. Note on this clone: Its cognate antigen has yet to be identified. It has no much larger one-base neighbor in the sample; base qualities were not kept. Other nucleotide sequences from this sample produce the same CDR3.

Libraries were built with the immunoSEQ multiplex PCR assay. For most patients, genomic DNA was isolated using the Qiagen DNeasy Blood and Tissue Kit and was shipped frozen to Adaptive Biotechnologies for TCR sequencing. Adaptive Biotechnologies carried out high-throughput TCR-beta CDR3 sequencing of genomic DNA for most patients. From the authors' description of their analysis: TCR sequencing data for some 19 patients were retrieved from Adaptive's ImmunoSEQ software; three other patients were processed with MiXCR and VDJtools. CD4 versus CD8 sorting errors were corrected by removing sequences found in both subsets at a frequency ratio below 5:1. CDR3 nucleotide sequences shared by donor and recipient were removed because the origin of these sequences could not be assigned. At least 2-fold expansion over unstimulated cells and a minimum CFSE-low frequency of 0.002% (template counts) or 0.001% (read counts) were required for clones to be classified as alloreactive. Clones were considered mappable if detected in sequenced pre-transplant spleen, lymph node, or MLR CFSE-low populations of the donor or recipient. Cumulative frequency of alloreactive clones was calculated as a percentage of all sequences weighted by copy number. TCRdb took this table from immuneACCESS and kept in-frame rearrangements with V and J called. Such tables lack part of the clones; where checked against another copy, unresolved V genes explain under half of the gap, and the rest is unexplained. The DNA gave D and trimming, while V, J and clone size come from that table. The sample has around 78,000 clones on record, around 87% of them singletons. The ten most abundant clones make up less than 9.5% of the sample.

Sample: unstimulated CD8+ T cells sorted from spleen or lymph node cells, taken before transplant. The chain uses TRBV5-4 and TRBJ2-1, with the D gene too uncertain to name. The sequence was obtained from a human donor who was the organ donor for an intestinal transplant. The nucleotide sequence reads TGTGCCAGCAGCTTATCTTCCTACAATGAGCAGTTCTTC. Its translation reads: CASSLSSYNEQFF.